This TCR beta chain was profiled in a study of metastatic and nonmetastatic thyroid tumors. Patients had received no treatment of any kind before thyroid surgery. TCRdb re-called the PCR reads through MiXCR. The repertoire includes tens of thousands of clones, around half of them detected once, and less than 25% sits in the top ten. The clonotype originates from a male donor with papillary thyroid cancer or a benign thyroid nodule (not recorded which). Some clones in this sample may be carry-over from other donors' samples. Material: tumor tissue.

CDR3 sequence: CASSLSGATNYGYTF. In nucleotides, the CDR3 is TGTGCCAGCAGCCTATCAGGGGCTACTAACTATGGCTACACCTTC. This chain joins TRBV11-2 and TRBJ1-2, with a possible D match to TRBD1 (6 bases). Trimming cost V 5 bases and J 0 bases, with 13 bases left between them. The CDR3 spans 15 residues. The germline gives CDR1 SGHAT, CDR2 FQNNGV. The full variable domain, with the rest looked up from reference TRBV11-2 and TRBJ1-2, is EAGVAQSPRYKIIEKRQSVAFWCNPISGHATLYWYQQILGQGPKLLIQFQNNGVVDDSQLPKDRFSAERLKGVDSTLKIQPAKLEDSAVYLCASSLSGATNYGYTFGSGTRLTVV.